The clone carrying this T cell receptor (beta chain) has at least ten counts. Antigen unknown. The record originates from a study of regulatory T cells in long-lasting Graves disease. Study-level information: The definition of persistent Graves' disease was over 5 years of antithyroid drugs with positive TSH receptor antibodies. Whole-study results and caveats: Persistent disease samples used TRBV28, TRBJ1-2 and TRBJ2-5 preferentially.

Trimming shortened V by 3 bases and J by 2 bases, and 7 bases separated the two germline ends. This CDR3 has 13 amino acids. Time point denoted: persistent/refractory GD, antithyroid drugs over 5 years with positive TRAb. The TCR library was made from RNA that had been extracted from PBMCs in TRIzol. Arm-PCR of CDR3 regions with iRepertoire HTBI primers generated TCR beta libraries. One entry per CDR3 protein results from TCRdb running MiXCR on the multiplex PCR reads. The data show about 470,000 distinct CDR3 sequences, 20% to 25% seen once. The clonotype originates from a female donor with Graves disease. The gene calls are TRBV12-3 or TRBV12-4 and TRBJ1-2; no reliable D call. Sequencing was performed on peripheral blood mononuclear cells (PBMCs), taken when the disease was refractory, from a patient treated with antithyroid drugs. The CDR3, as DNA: TGTGCCAGCAGTTTCACAGAAAACTATGGCTACACCTTC. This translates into CASSFTENYGYTF.